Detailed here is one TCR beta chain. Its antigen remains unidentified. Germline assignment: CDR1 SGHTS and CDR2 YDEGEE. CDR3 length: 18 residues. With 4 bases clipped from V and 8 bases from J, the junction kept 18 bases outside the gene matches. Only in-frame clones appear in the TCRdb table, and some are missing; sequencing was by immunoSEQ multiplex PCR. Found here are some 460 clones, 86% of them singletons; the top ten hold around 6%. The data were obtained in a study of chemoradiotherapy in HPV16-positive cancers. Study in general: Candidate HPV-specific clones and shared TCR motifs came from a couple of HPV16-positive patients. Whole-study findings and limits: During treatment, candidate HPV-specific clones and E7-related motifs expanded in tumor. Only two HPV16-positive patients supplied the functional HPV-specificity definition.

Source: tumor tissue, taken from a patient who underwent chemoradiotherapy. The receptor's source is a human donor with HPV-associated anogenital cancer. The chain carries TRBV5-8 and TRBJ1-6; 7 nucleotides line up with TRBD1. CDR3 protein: CASSLDRAINLFYSPLHF. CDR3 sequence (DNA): TGTGCCAGCAGCCTTGACAGGGCTATCAACCTTTTCTATTCACCCCTCCACTTT. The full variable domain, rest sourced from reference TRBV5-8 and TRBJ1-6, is EAGVTQSPTHLIKTRGQQATLRCSPISGHTSVYWYQQALGLGLQFLLWYDEGEERNRGNFPPRFSGRQFPNYSSELNVNALELEDSALYLCASSLDRAINLFYSPLHFGNGTRLTVT.